The TCR beta chain under discussion was sequenced for a study of tumor-infiltrating lymphocytes in primary liver carcinoma. Study observations and caveats: The bulk unsorted samples meant that CD4+ and CD8+ repertoires went uncompared. The study found tumor-adjacent and tumor-blood pairs overlapped less than tumor region pairs.

The input was 400 to 500 ng total RNA; TCR beta cDNA was made from it with a constant-region primer. Researchers made the TCR beta libraries by running three nested multiplex PCR rounds with slightly modified ARM-PCR. The two initial PCR rounds, 9 to 11 cycles each, used TRBV1-TRBV30 forward and C-beta reverse primers. TCRdb processed the multiplex PCR reads anew with MiXCR; each CDR3 protein has one entry. The sample has 300,000 to 350,000 distinct CDR3 sequences, less than 75% seen once. The study extracted blood RNA from unsorted whole blood and also extracted germline DNA. CDR1 and CDR2 (germline): LGHNA, YSLEER. The CDR3 length is 16 residues. This clonotype showed up just once. Its antigen remains unidentified. A single base separates this from a much larger clone, so it may be a read error.

The chain has TRBV4-3 and TRBJ2-3; TRBD2 aligns across 15 bases. The sequence came from a man aged 40-49 years with primary liver carcinoma and hepatitis B virus infection. The sample consisted of peripheral blood. The CDR3 sequence is CASIQGLAGGQDTQYF. The CDR3 DNA is TGCGCCAGCATCCAAGGACTAGCGGGGGGGCAAGATACGCAGTATTTT.